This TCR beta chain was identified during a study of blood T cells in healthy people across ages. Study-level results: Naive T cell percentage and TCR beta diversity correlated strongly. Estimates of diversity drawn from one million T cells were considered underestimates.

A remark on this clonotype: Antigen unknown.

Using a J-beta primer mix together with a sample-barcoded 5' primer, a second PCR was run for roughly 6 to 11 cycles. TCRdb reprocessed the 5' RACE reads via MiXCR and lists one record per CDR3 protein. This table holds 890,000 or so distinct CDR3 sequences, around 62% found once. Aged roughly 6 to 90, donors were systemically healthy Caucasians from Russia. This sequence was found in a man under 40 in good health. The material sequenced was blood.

CDR3 loop: CASNNEQYF. The CDR3 bases are TGCGCCAGCAACAATGAGCAGTACTTC. This rearrangement joins TRBV5-1 to TRBJ2-7; the D is unclear. Germline assignment: CDR1 SGHRS and CDR2 YFSETQ. Trimming took 6 bases from V and 7 from J, leaving 5 bases between them. There are 9 residues in the CDR3.